The 20 T cell receptor beta chains listed next were all sequenced from one sample in a study of blood T cell repertoires in COVID-19. Measured with immunoSEQ multiplex PCR; TCRdb has only the in-frame clones, and not every one. The data contain approximately 31,000 clones, more than 80% of them singletons. Sequencing was done on a sample of peripheral blood. These receptors were obtained from a male donor with active COVID-19.

To note about this clone: One junction end disagrees with the germline gene, perhaps due to a read error. V and J are TRBV15 and TRBJ1-1, with 10 nucleotides matching TRBD1. CDR3 length equals 13 residues. CDR1 LNHNV and CDR2 YYDKDF come from the germline V gene (reference sequence). The CDR3 reads CATSRERQGARVF. The CDR3 DNA reads as TGTGCCACCAGCAGAGAGAGACAGGGGGCGCGGGTCTTT.

V usage is TRBV6-5 and J usage is TRBJ2-2, with TRBD2 as a possible D gene (5 bases). Trimming took 7 bases from V and 1 from J, leaving 10 bases between them. CDR1 and CDR2 from the germline V gene are MNHEY and SVGAGI. The CDR3 extends over 14 amino acids. This chain's CDR3 is CASNGGLNTGELFF. CDR3 nucleotides: TGTGCCAGCAACGGCGGGTTGAACACCGGGGAGCTGTTTTTT.

The rearrangement uses TRBV10-3 and TRBJ2-7; no clear D. The CDR3 consists of 14 residues. Trimming took off 4 bases at V and 5 bases at J, with 15 bases between the two ends. CDR1 and CDR2 from the germline V gene are ENHRY and SYGVKD. The CDR3 region is CAISGETVMNEQYF. The CDR3 nucleotides are TGTGCCATCAGTGGCGAAACGGTTATGAACGAGCAGTACTTC.

The sample holds one count of this clone. The rearrangement joins TRBV9 to TRBJ1-2; no clear D gene. Germline V gene lookup returns CDR1 SGDLS and CDR2 YYNGEE. V was shortened by 3 bases and J by 8 bases, with 14 bases between the two germline ends. The CDR3 consists of 13 residues. CDR3 coding DNA: TGTGCCAGCAGCGGCCACCGGGAGGGCGGCTACACCTTC. It yields the protein CASSGHREGGYTF.

The chain uses TRBV5-1 and TRBJ2-2, with 8 bases identical to TRBD2. After removal of 5 bases from V and 7 bases from J, the junction contained 10 bases not matched to a gene. CDR1 SGHRS and CDR2 YFSETQ come from the germline V gene. The CDR3 runs 15 residues. The CDR3 DNA reads as TGCGCCAGCAGGTCCGGCGGGGGGCCGTTCGGGGAGCTGTTTTTT. It is translated as CASRSGGGPFGELFF.

The chain recombines TRBV25-1 with TRBJ2-7, with a tentative D call TRBD2 (6 bases). The CDR3 is 16 amino acids. CDR1 and CDR2 from the germline V gene are MGHDK and SYGVNS. V lost 1 base and J 3 bases, leaving 16 bases between the germline ends. CDR3 sequence: CASSEWMGSGNYEQYF. The CDR3 DNA reads as TGTGCCAGCAGTGAATGGATGGGTAGCGGAAACTACGAGCAGTACTTC.

The chain uses TRBV6-6 and TRBJ1-2, with 8 bases lining up with TRBD1. Germline CDR1 reads MNHNY; CDR2 reads SVGAGI (reference sequence). The CDR3 is made up of 14 amino acids. V was pared by 5 bases and J by 3 bases, with 5 bases of the junction left unmatched. DNA of the CDR3: TGTGCCAGCAGTGGAGGGGGACAGGACTATGGCTACACCTTC. It is translated as CASSGGGQDYGYTF.

This chain joins TRBV7-3 and TRBJ1-4; unclear D gene. V lost 3 bases, J lost 2 bases, and 7 bases lay in between. CDR1 and CDR2 from the germline V gene are SGHTA and FQGTGA. This CDR3 has 14 residues. CDR3 nucleotides: TGTGCCAGCAGCTTGGGCGGGACTAATGAAAAACTGTTTTTT. Residues: CASSLGGTNEKLFF.

This chain links TRBV3-1 (or the pseudogene TRBV3-2) with TRBJ1-2; no clear D. Trimming stripped 4 bases from V and 4 bases from J, with 10 bases between. Germline V gives CDR1 LGHDT, CDR2 YNNKEL (reference sequence). The CDR3 extends over 13 amino acids. In nucleotides, the CDR3 is TGTGCCAGCAGCCCGCTCCGGGGCTATGGCTACACCTTC. Its translation: CASSPLRGYGYTF.

The chain recombines TRBV5-6 with TRBJ1-4, with D perhaps matching TRBD1 (5 bases). Per germline, CDR1 SGHDT and CDR2 YYEEEE. There are 16 residues in the CDR3. The V end lost 2 bases, the J end lost 4 bases, and 15 bases lay between the germline ends. The CDR3 region has the DNA TGTGCCAGCAGCTTTCGAAGGGGATATGGTAATGAAAAACTGTTTTTT. Translating gives CASSFRRGYGNEKLFF.

The chain employs TRBV4-1 and TRBJ1-6; no clear D. Trimming shortened V by 0 bases and J by 10 bases, and 16 bases separated the two germline ends. The CDR3 totals 16 residues. Per the germline V gene, CDR1 is MGHRA and CDR2 is YSYEKL. The CDR3 DNA is TGCGCCAGCAGCCAAGAAGCCAGGCGAGCGGGGTCACCCCTCCACTTT. Its protein product is CASSQEARRAGSPLHF.

The CDR3 sequence is CASSSYGTSGGAETQYF. The DNA of the CDR3 is TGTGCCAGCAGCTCCTACGGGACTAGCGGGGGGGCCGAGACCCAGTACTTC. The V call is TRBV11-2, the J call TRBJ2-5; 16 positions match TRBD2. The ends lost 4 bases at V and 5 bases at J; junction bases unmatched: 7. The CDR3 consists of 17 residues. Looked up from germline, CDR1 is SGHAT and CDR2 is FQNNGV.

The genes are TRBV6-5 and TRBJ1-2; 9 bases agree with TRBD1. From germline, CDR1 is MNHEY and CDR2 SVGAGI. J was trimmed by 9 bases and V by 2 bases; bases with no gene match: 7. CDR3 size: 14 residues. The CDR3 DNA reads as TGTGCCAGCAGTTACACGGGACAGGGCGGGAGCTACACCTTC. It is translated as CASSYTGQGGSYTF.

The chain links TRBV3-1 (or the pseudogene TRBV3-2) to TRBJ2-7, with 7 bases lining up with TRBD1. Germline assignment: CDR1 LGHDT and CDR2 YNNKEL (reference sequence). The CDR3 loop spans 14 amino acids. After removal of 2 bases from V and 4 bases from J, the junction contained 5 bases not matched to a gene. Written as DNA, the CDR3 is TGTGCCAGCAGCCAACCGGGACAGCAGTACGAGCAGTACTTC. It specifies CASSQPGQQYEQYF.

This rearrangement joins TRBV6-6 to TRBJ1-1; D may be TRBD1 (6 bases). CDR1 is MNHNY and CDR2 is SVGAGI in the germline V gene (reference sequence). The CDR3 covers 12 residues. The V and J ends lost 4 bases and 8 bases respectively, with 11 bases between them. The chain's CDR3 is CASSFNTGEAFF. The CDR3 DNA sequence: TGTGCCAGCAGTTTTAACACAGGGGAAGCTTTCTTT.

V is TRBV7-9 and J is TRBJ1-2; D is uncertain. Germline loops: CDR1 SEHNR, CDR2 FQNEAQ (reference sequence). Trimming removed 6 bases at V and 6 bases at J, with 11 bases between. The CDR3 length is 12 residues. The CDR3 sequence is CASSSGVDGYTF. The CDR3 bases are TGTGCCAGCAGTTCCGGGGTCGATGGCTACACCTTC. Full variable domain (rest looked up from reference TRBV7-9 and TRBJ1-2): DTGVSQNPRHKITKRGQNVTFRCDPISEHNRLYWYRQTLGQGPEFLTYFQNEAQLEKSRLLSDRFSAERPKGSFSTLEIQRTEQGDSAMYLCASSSGVDGYTFGSGTRLTVV.

V gene TRBV7-2 combines with J gene TRBJ1-2; possible D gene TRBD1, 6 bases. This CDR3 is 13 amino acids long. V was cut by 5 bases and J by 4 bases, with 11 bases left in between. Per germline, CDR1 SGHTA and CDR2 FQGNSA. Here the CDR3 DNA reads TGTGCCAGCAGCGCGACAGGATTCTATGGCTACACCTTC. Residues: CASSATGFYGYTF.

The chain is built from TRBV19 and TRBJ1-2; D ambiguous. With 2 bases removed from V and 4 bases from J, the gap between germline ends came to 14 bases. Germline loops: CDR1 LNHDA, CDR2 SQIVND (reference sequence). This CDR3 contains 15 residues. Written as DNA, the CDR3 is TGTGCCAGTAGTATATCTTCGGCAGCTAGCTATGGCTACACCTTC. This sequence encodes CASSISSAASYGYTF.

This chain connects TRBV10-3 to TRBJ2-3; 9 bases are a match to TRBD2. The CDR3 is 15 residues long. CDR1 and CDR2 from the germline V gene are ENHRY and SYGVKD. V lost 6 bases, J lost 1 base, and 5 bases stayed unmatched. The CDR3 DNA reads as TGTGCCATCAGCCTTAGCGGGGGTGGCACAGATACGCAGTATTTT. Translating it yields CAISLSGGGTDTQYF.

The chain employs TRBV7-2 and TRBJ1-5; 7 bases map to TRBD1. CDR1 is SGHTA, CDR2 FQGNSA, per germline. V gave up 0 bases and J gave up 2 bases; unmatched junction bases: 4. The CDR3 is 16 amino acids. The CDR3 spells CASSLAGGHGNQPQHF. CDR3 nucleotide sequence: TGTGCCAGCAGCTTAGCAGGGGGCCATGGCAATCAGCCCCAGCATTTT. Based on the CDR3 plus reference TRBV7-2 and TRBJ1-5, the full variable domain is GAGVSQSPSNKVTEKGKDVELRCDPISGHTALYWYRQSLGQGLEFLIYFQGNSAPDKSGLPSDRFSAERTGGSVSTLTIQRTQQEDSAVYLCASSLAGGHGNQPQHFGDGTRLSIL.